This TCR beta chain emerged from a study of shared clonotypes between healthy human individuals. Study details: Used for every donor were three CD4 naive, three CD4 memory, two CD8 naive and one CD8 memory plate.

The length of the CDR3 is 16 residues. V was clipped by 1 base and J by 0 bases; unmatched bases: 5. The germline V gene has CDR1 MGHRA and CDR2 YSYEKL. Comments on this clone: Its antigen remains unidentified.

Study-wide results and caveats: Though the depth was large, rarefaction showed that sorted-subset sequencing was incomplete.

Data came from immunoSEQ multiplex PCR; TCRdb stores just in-frame clones and leaves some out. This table holds roughly 2.5 million clones, approximately 92% found once. The clonotype comes from a man between 18 and 29 years old in good health. The chain couples TRBV4-1 to TRBJ2-7; 8 bases fit TRBD1. Material for sequencing was naive CD4+ T cells sorted from blood. The subset here: CD45RA+ positively selected. CDR3 amino acids: CASSQVSTGGSYEQYF. The DNA of the CDR3 is TGCGCCAGCAGCCAAGTCTCAACAGGGGGCTCCTACGAGCAGTACTTC.